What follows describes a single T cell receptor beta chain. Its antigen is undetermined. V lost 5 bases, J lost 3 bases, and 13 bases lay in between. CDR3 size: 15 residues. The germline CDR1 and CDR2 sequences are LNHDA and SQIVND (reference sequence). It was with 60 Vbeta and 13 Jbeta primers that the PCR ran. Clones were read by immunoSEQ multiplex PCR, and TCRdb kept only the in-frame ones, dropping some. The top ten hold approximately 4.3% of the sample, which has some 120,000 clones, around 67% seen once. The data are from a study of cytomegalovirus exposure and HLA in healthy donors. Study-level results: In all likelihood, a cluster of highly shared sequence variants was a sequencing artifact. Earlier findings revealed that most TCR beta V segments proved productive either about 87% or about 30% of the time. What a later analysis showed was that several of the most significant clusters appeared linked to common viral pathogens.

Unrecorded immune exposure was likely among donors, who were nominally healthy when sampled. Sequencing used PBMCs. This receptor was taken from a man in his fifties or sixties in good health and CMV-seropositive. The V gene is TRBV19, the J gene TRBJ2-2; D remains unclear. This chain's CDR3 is CASSPTRQYTGELFF. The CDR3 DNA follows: TGTGCCAGTAGTCCCACGCGGCAGTACACCGGGGAGCTGTTTTTT.